These 21 T cell receptor beta chains share one sample of origin, sequenced in a study of blood T cell repertoires in COVID-19. Clones were sequenced by immunoSEQ multiplex PCR, and TCRdb holds only the in-frame ones, with some missing. The sample has 200,000 to 250,000 clones; around 84% are singletons. Sequencing was carried out using peripheral blood. These receptors all stem from a human donor in a cohort sampled during active COVID-19.

The rearrangement uses TRBV28 and TRBJ2-4; 12 bases fit TRBD2. With V trimmed by 5 bases and J by 1 base, 9 bases remained unmatched. CDR1 MDHEN and CDR2 SYDVKM come from the germline V gene. The CDR3 has 18 residues. CDR3 sequence reads: CASSGGLAGGWAKNIQYF. DNA for the CDR3: TGTGCCAGCAGTGGAGGGCTAGCGGGAGGGTGGGCCAAAAACATTCAGTACTTC.

The chain combines TRBV6-5 with TRBJ1-1; no clear D. Per germline, CDR1 MNHEY and CDR2 SVGAGI. This CDR3 has 13 amino acids. The V end lost 4 bases, the J end lost 5 bases, and 11 bases lay between the germline ends. The CDR3 DNA reads TGTGCCAGCAGTTTCGGACGGGAGACTGAAGCTTTCTTT. Encoded protein: CASSFGRETEAFF.

The chain links TRBV7-9 to TRBJ1-5; no definite D call. Germline V gene data show CDR1 as SEHNR and CDR2 as FQNEAQ (reference sequence). The length of the CDR3 is 16 residues. V lost 3 bases to trimming and J lost 4 bases, with 16 bases between them. The CDR3 region is CASSFHSGGKNQPQHF. In nucleotides, the CDR3 is TGTGCCAGCAGCTTCCACAGCGGCGGGAAAAATCAGCCCCAGCATTTT. Full variable domain (missing parts from reference TRBV7-9 and TRBJ1-5): DTGVSQNPRHKITKRGQNVTFRCDPISEHNRLYWYRQTLGQGPEFLTYFQNEAQLEKSRLLSDRFSAERPKGSFSTLEIQRTEQGDSAMYLCASSFHSGGKNQPQHFGDGTRLSIL.

Points on this clone: One end of the junction fails to match germline, which may point to a read error. The rearrangement joins TRBV2 to TRBJ1-1; D ambiguous. This CDR3 spans 13 amino acids. Germline CDR1 SNHLY, CDR2 FYNNEI. The CDR3 region is CASIEGPGAEAFF. CDR3 nucleotides: TGTGCCAGCATTGAAGGACCGGGAGCTGAAGCTTTCTTT. The full variable domain, with the rest looked up from reference TRBV2 and TRBJ1-1, is EPEVTQTPSHQVTQMGQEVILRCVPISNHLYFYWYRQILGQKVEFLVSFYNNEISEKSEIFDDQFSVERPDGSNFTLKIRSTKLEDSAMYFCASIEGPGAEAFFGQGTRLTVV.

The chain is built from TRBV21-1 and TRBJ2-1; TRBD2, the D gene given by the table, was not confirmed from the DNA. TRBV21-1 is a pseudogene locus. This CDR3 is 23 amino acids long. The CDR3 nucleotides read TGTGCCAGCAGCACGGAGGGGCCGAGACTAGCGGGAGGTGAACCCGGCTCCTACAATGAGCAGTTCTTC. Translated, it gives CASSTEGPRLAGGEPGSYNEQFF.

This chain uses TRBV10-3 with TRBJ2-2; TRBD1 agrees at 9 bases. The V gene end was trimmed by 4 bases and the J gene end by 4 bases; junction bases not matched to a gene: 7. Germline V lookup: CDR1 ENHRY, CDR2 SYGVKD. CDR3 length: 16 residues. The CDR3 loop reads CAISGQGGSGTGELFF. CDR3 bases: TGTGCCATCAGTGGACAGGGGGGAAGCGGCACCGGGGAGCTGTTTTTT.

The chain couples TRBV5-4 to TRBJ2-5; 13 bases line up with TRBD2. V dropped 4 bases and J dropped 3; count of bases not matched to a gene: 3. This CDR3 spans 15 amino acids. Germline V gives CDR1 SGHNT, CDR2 YYREEE (reference sequence). The CDR3: CASSKGLAGEETQYF. CDR3 nucleotides: TGTGCCAGCAGCAAAGGACTAGCGGGAGAAGAGACCCAGTACTTC.

This clone came up once. This chain links TRBV3-1 (or the pseudogene TRBV3-2) with TRBJ1-1; D gene unclear. The CDR3 covers 14 residues. Germline V gives CDR1 LGHDT, CDR2 YNNKEL (reference sequence). With 1 base removed from V and 3 bases from J, the gap between germline ends came to 9 bases. The CDR3 spells CASSQVFRYTEAFF. The CDR3 DNA reads as TGTGCCAGCAGCCAAGTTTTCAGATACACTGAAGCTTTCTTT.

The V and J genes are TRBV6-5 and TRBJ2-7; D is perhaps TRBD2 (6 bases). Germline values: CDR1 MNHEY, CDR2 SVGAGI. The CDR3 extends over 13 amino acids. Trimming cost V 6 bases and J 9 bases, with 18 bases left between them. The DNA of the CDR3 is TGTGCCAGCAGCACAAGCGTGGAGGGAGGGCAGTACTTC. Residues: CASSTSVEGGQYF.

In its sample, this clone was seen once. A read error may produce the germline difference seen at one junction end. The chain carries TRBV27 and TRBJ2-3, with 11 bases matching TRBD2. The germline V gene has CDR1 MNHEY and CDR2 SMNVEV (reference sequence). The CDR3 is made up of 17 amino acids. The CDR3 nucleotides are TGTGCCAGCAGTTTACGGCCGCTAGCGGGGGGCACGGATACGCAGTATTTT. Protein sequence: CASSLRPLAGGTDTQYF.

The chain joins TRBV6-1 to TRBJ2-7; no definite D call. The CDR3 totals 13 residues. Germline V gene lookup returns CDR1 MNHNS and CDR2 SASEGT. V lost 0 bases to trimming and J lost 4 bases, with 7 bases between them. The CDR3 bases are TGTGCCAGCAGTGAAGCGAGGCGTTACGAGCAGTACTTC. Translating gives CASSEARRYEQYF.

The count of this clone is one. This rearrangement joins TRBV9 to TRBJ1-3; no reliable D call. The CDR3 spans 16 residues. The V end lost 4 bases, the J end lost 4 bases, and 18 bases lay between the germline ends. Germline CDR1 is SGDLS and CDR2 is YYNGEE. CDR3 sequence reads: CASSPTGSLVGNTIYF. The CDR3 DNA is TGTGCCAGCAGCCCCACGGGGTCTCTGGTGGGAAACACCATATATTTT.

The chain carries TRBV6-1 and TRBJ1-3, with D uncertain. Trimming pared 0 bases from V and 2 bases from J, leaving 5 bases between. The length of the CDR3 is 14 residues. Germline V gene sequence: CDR1 MNHNS, CDR2 SASEGT. CDR3 sequence reads: CASSEALTGNTIYF. In DNA, the CDR3 is TGTGCCAGCAGTGAAGCTCTTACTGGAAACACCATATATTTT.

The J gene is TRBJ1-2, the V gene TRBV28; D unclear. The CDR3 sequence is 11 residues long. V lost 1 base, J lost 7 bases, and 4 bases lay in between. Germline V gene sequence: CDR1 MDHEN, CDR2 SYDVKM. In DNA form, the CDR3 reads TGTGCCAGCAGTTTATCAGTTGGCTACACCTTC. Protein product: CASSLSVGYTF.

This sequence joins TRBV2 and TRBJ2-6, with 9 bases aligning to TRBD1. The length of the CDR3 is 17 residues. J was trimmed by 1 base and V by 6 bases; bases with no gene match: 7. The germline CDR1 and CDR2 sequences are SNHLY and FYNNEI. CDR3 protein: CASRPGQGVSGANVLTF. CDR3 DNA sequence: TGTGCCAGCAGGCCGGGACAGGGAGTATCTGGGGCCAACGTCCTGACTTTC.

In its sample, this clone was seen many times. The J gene is TRBJ2-7, the V gene TRBV7-6, with 7 positions matching TRBD2. The CDR3 runs to 15 residues. The V and J ends lost 1 base and 5 bases, in that order; junction bases with no gene match: 8. Germline CDR1 and CDR2: SGHVS and FNYEAQ. CDR3 region: CASSLEVGGGDEQYF. CDR3 bases: TGTGCCAGCAGCTTAGAGGTGGGGGGAGGGGACGAGCAGTACTTC.

The gene calls are TRBV2 and TRBJ2-6, with D possibly TRBD2 on 6 matching bases. This CDR3 spans 16 amino acids. Germline V lookup: CDR1 SNHLY, CDR2 FYNNEI. V lost 4 bases, J lost 0 bases, and 10 bases lay in between. The CDR3 bases are TGTGCCAGCAGTGGGAGGGTGTCCTCTGGGGCCAACGTCCTGACTTTC. Translation gives CASSGRVSSGANVLTF. The full variable domain, rest sourced from reference TRBV2 and TRBJ2-6, is EPEVTQTPSHQVTQMGQEVILRCVPISNHLYFYWYRQILGQKVEFLVSFYNNEISEKSEIFDDQFSVERPDGSNFTLKIRSTKLEDSAMYFCASSGRVSSGANVLTFGAGSRLTVL.

The chain combines TRBV12-3 or TRBV12-4 with TRBJ2-7, with TRBD2 matching 10 bases. V lost 6 bases, J lost 10 bases, and 9 bases stayed unmatched. This CDR3 is built from 13 residues. The CDR3, as DNA: TGTGCCAGCAGCACAGTCGCTAGCGGGAGTCAGTACTTC. Residues: CASSTVASGSQYF.

This chain uses TRBV7-2 with TRBJ2-7, with D perhaps TRBD2 (6 bases). V shed 4 bases and J shed 0 bases, with 19 bases lying between them. This CDR3 is 17 amino acids long. CDR1 and CDR2 from the germline V gene are SGHTA and FQGNSA. The CDR3 region is CASSSPRLKRVSYEQYF. For the CDR3, the DNA is TGTGCCAGCAGCTCACCGAGATTGAAGCGGGTCTCCTACGAGCAGTACTTC.

J is TRBJ1-3 and V is TRBV25-1; no clear D. The germline V gene has CDR1 MGHDK and CDR2 SYGVNS. The CDR3 is made up of 15 amino acids. V lost 3 bases to trimming and J lost 0 bases, with 9 bases between them. The CDR3 bases are TGTGCCAGCAGTGACCGCAGAAACTCTGGAAACACCATATATTTT. Residues: CASSDRRNSGNTIYF.

The chain has TRBV15 and TRBJ2-6; D remains ambiguous. Per the germline V gene, CDR1 is LNHNV and CDR2 is YYDKDF (reference sequence). This CDR3 has 18 residues. V lost 0 bases and J lost 0, with 12 bases in between. The CDR3 DNA reads as TGTGCCACCAGCAGAGAGGCCAGTTTATTCTCTGGGGCCAACGTCCTGACTTTC. It is translated as CATSREASLFSGANVLTF.